The sample holds many counts of the clone carrying this TCR beta chain. From RNA, the CDR3 regions of TCR beta chains were amplified and sequenced. Second-round multiplex PCR came after first-round RT-PCR with HTBI primers. TCRdb re-called the multiplex PCR reads through MiXCR, storing one row per CDR3 protein. This sample has approximately 700,000 distinct CDR3 sequences; about 41% occur once, and the top ten carry roughly 3%. V lost 0 bases and J lost 5, with 8 bases in between. Per germline, CDR1 SGDLS and CDR2 YYNGEE. This CDR3 comprises 13 residues. The sample is drawn from a study of Graves' ophthalmopathy and Graves' hyperthyroidism.

Sequenced: peripheral blood. The sequence was collected from an adult man with Graves' ophthalmopathy. The chain carries TRBV9 and TRBJ1-2, with D tentatively TRBD1 (5 bases). As DNA, the CDR3 is TGTGCCAGCAGCGTAGGCTGGGGGTATGGCTACACCTTC. This translates into CASSVGWGYGYTF.